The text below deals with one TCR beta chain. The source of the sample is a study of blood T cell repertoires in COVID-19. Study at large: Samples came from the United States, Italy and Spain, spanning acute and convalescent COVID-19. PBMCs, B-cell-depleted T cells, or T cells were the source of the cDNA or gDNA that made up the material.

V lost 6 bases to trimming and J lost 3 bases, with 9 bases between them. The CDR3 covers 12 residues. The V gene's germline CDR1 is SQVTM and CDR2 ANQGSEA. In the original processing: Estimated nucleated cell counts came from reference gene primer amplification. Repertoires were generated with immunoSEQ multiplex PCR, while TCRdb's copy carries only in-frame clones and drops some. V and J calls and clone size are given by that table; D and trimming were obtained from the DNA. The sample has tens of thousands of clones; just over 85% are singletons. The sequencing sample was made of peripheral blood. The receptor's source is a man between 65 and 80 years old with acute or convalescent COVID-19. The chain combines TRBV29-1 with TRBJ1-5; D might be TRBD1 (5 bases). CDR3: CSVNRYNQPQHF. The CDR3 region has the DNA TGCAGCGTAAACAGGTACAATCAGCCCCAGCATTTT.